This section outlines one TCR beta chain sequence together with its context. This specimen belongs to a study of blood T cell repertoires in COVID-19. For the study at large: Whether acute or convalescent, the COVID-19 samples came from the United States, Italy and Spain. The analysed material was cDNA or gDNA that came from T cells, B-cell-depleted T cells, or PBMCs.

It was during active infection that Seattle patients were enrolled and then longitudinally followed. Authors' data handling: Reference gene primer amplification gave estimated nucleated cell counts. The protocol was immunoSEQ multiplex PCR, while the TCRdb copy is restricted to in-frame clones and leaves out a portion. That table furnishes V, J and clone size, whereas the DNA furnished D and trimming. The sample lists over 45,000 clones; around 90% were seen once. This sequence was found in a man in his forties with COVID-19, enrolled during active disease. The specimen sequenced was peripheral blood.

For the CDR3, the DNA is TGTGCCAGCAGCCCGGGACAGGGGAACACCATATATTTT. This sequence encodes CASSPGQGNTIYF. The gene calls are TRBV3-1 (or the pseudogene TRBV3-2) and TRBJ1-3; TRBD1 matches at 10 bases. The CDR3 sequence is 13 residues long. J gave up 7 bases and V 4 bases, and 1 base lay outside the gene matches. CDR1 and CDR2 (germline): LGHDT, YNNKEL (reference sequence).